This TCR beta chain stems from a study of blood T cell repertoires in COVID-19. Looking at the study overall: Researchers got acute and convalescent COVID-19 samples from the United States, Italy and Spain. In each case, the material was cDNA or gDNA derived from T cells, B-cell-depleted T cells, or PBMCs.

The ends lost 1 base at V and 4 bases at J; junction bases unmatched: 0. The CDR3 has 13 amino acids. The germline V gene encodes CDR1 MNHEY and CDR2 SMNVEV (reference sequence). Data came from immunoSEQ multiplex PCR; TCRdb stores just in-frame clones and leaves some out. The profile shows 100,000 to 150,000 clones, roughly 85% of them singletons. On this clone itself: Other nucleotide sequences in the sample specify the same CDR3.

The chain couples TRBV27 to TRBJ1-1, with 7 bases lining up with TRBD1. The clonotype comes from a man of 80 years or more with active or convalescent COVID-19. The sequenced sample was peripheral blood. CDR3 nucleotide sequence: TGTGCCAGCAGTTTATACAGGGGCACTGAAGCTTTCTTT. Its translation: CASSLYRGTEAFF.